The present T cell receptor beta chain was sequenced within a study of sequential checkpoint blockade in melanoma (dated by TCRdb to the late 2010s). At the level of the whole study: Patients were randomized 1:1 to first-line nivolumab followed by ipilimumab (arm A) or ipilimumab followed by nivolumab (arm B). DNA from approximately 91 melanoma tumor samples collected before treatment underwent TCRbeta immunosequencing. Maintenance nivolumab came after each of the two trial sequences. Roughly 20 patients had matched tumor biopsies taken before treatment and at week 13, after single-agent nivolumab (arm A) or ipilimumab (arm B). About 83% of the matched pre- and post-treatment tumor biopsy pairs came from the same lesion. The paper's findings and limits, for the study overall: Within-arm analyses of tumor T-cell fraction were limited by small sample sizes and reduced statistical power. The model for predicting response that combines TCR metrics with mutation burden needs to be validated in larger, independent patient cohorts. Tumor T-cell fraction and clonality were found to correlate with PD-L1 staining and CD8+ T-cell counts but not with mutational load. In the nivolumab-first arm (arm A), an association was found between pretreatment tumor TIL clonality and response (P = .04). Clinical benefit was about 30 times more likely to be achieved by patients whose tumor T-cell fraction and clonality increased by week 13.

What the treatment or condition label conveys for this sample: randomized to nivolumab then ipilimumab (arm A) or the reverse (arm B). No trial patient had received prior DNA-damaging chemotherapy. Samples were obtained from patients with melanoma enrolled in CheckMate 064, a randomized, open-label phase II trial of sequential checkpoint blockade. Tumor TCR sequencing used genomic DNA from formalin-fixed paraffin-embedded (FFPE) tissue samples. CDR1 and CDR2, per the germline V gene (reference sequence), are LNHDA and SQIVND. The CDR3 numbers 13 residues from cysteine through phenylalanine. Only the CDR3 DNA stays, 39 bases, in frame from base 1. V sheds 6 bases and J sheds 2 bases, leaving 7 bases between their ends. As to this clone: The antigen it binds to is not known. No base qualities exist here, and no much larger clone lies one base off it.

The immunoSEQ Assay was used to immunosequence TCRbeta CDR3 regions from genomic DNA. Genomic DNA was amplified by bias-controlled multiplex PCR before high-throughput sequencing. Under the source paper's analysis protocol: To quantify the absolute abundance of each unique TCRbeta CDR3 region, the sequences were collapsed and filtered. Clonality, defined as 1 minus Pielou's evenness, was calculated using productive rearrangements only. Tumor T-cell fraction was calculated by normalizing TCRbeta template counts to the amount of usable DNA, which was estimated from several housekeeping genes. A previously published method was used to identify clones with significantly greater frequencies in on-treatment samples than in baseline samples. TCRdb retrieved this table from immuneACCESS and kept in-frame rearrangements only. Not all clones are present; in checked studies, unresolved V genes account for under half, and no reason is known for the remainder. The DNA was the basis for D and trimming; V, J and clone size are from that table. This sample gives about 4,400 clones in total; about a quarter of them show up just once. The ten largest account for roughly 15% of the sample.

Material: tumor tissue (inferred from file names), obtained from a patient given nivolumab and ipilimumab in sequence. The clonotype was recovered from a human donor with melanoma. Recombination joined TRBV19 with TRBJ2-2; a confident D gene designation cannot be given. This receptor has the CDR3 CASRTANTGELFF. The DNA sequence is given as TGTGCCAGTAGAACGGCAAACACCGGGGAGCTGTTTTTT.